The clone carrying this T cell receptor beta chain was counted ten times or more. The trim removed 1 base at V and 8 bases at J, leaving 7 bases unmatched. Germline lookup yields CDR1 KGHDR and CDR2 SFDVKD. The CDR3 has 16 residues. The data belong to a study of molecular identifiers for immune sequencing clone quantification. TCRdb processed the PCR reads anew with MiXCR; each CDR3 protein has one entry. The table records some 11,000 distinct CDR3 sequences, under 20% of them present only once. This chain uses TRBV24-1 with TRBJ2-1; 10 bases match TRBD2. The sequenced material came from naive CD8+ T cells from blood, with Jurkat cell RNA spiked in. Regarding subset: FACS-sorted CD8+CD4-CCR7+CD45RA+ naive T cells. The sequence derives from a human donor in good health. Some libraries in this study had Jurkat cell RNA spiked in. The CDR3: CATSDFVLAGVHEQFF. CDR3 DNA: TGTGCCACCAGTGATTTTGTTCTAGCGGGAGTCCATGAGCAGTTCTTC.